The sequence of this T cell receptor (beta chain) was determined in a study of PD-1 blockade in classical Hodgkin lymphoma. Assay: immunoSEQ multiplex PCR; the TCRdb copy retains only in-frame clones and omits some. The table includes fewer than 50,000 clones, roughly 78% detected once. General study results and limits: By C4D1 there was a significant rise in CD4+ TCR diversity but not in CD8+ TCR diversity.

Remarks on this clone: Its antigen is as yet unknown.

Indicated time point: cycle 4 day 1 (C4D1), after less than 7 weeks of nivolumab. Every patient experienced relapse after autologous stem cell transplantation, and brentuximab vedotin exposure varied. The sequences come from peripheral blood mononuclear cells (PBMCs), collected before the fourth cycle of nivolumab. This TCR came from a human donor with classical Hodgkin lymphoma.

In nucleotides, the CDR3 is TGTGCCAGCAGCCCGAACATAGCGGGGGGCACAGATACGCAGTATTTT. This encodes CASSPNIAGGTDTQYF. The rearrangement uses TRBV5-6 and TRBJ2-3; 9 bases are shared with TRBD2. V was clipped by 4 bases and J by 1 base; unmatched bases: 7. Per germline, CDR1 SGHDT and CDR2 YYEEEE. The CDR3 spans 16 residues.